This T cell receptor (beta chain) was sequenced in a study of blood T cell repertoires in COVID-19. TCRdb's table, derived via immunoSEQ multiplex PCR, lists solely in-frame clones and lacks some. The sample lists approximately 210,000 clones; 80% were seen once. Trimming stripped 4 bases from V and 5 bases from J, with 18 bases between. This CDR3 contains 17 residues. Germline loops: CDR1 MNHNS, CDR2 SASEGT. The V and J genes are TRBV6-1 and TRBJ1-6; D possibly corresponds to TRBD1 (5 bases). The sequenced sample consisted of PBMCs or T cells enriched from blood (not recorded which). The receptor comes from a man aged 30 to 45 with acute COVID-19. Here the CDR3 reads CASSVRDSTRNNSPLHF. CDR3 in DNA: TGTGCCAGCAGTGTACGGGACTCCACTCGGAATAATTCACCCCTCCACTTT.